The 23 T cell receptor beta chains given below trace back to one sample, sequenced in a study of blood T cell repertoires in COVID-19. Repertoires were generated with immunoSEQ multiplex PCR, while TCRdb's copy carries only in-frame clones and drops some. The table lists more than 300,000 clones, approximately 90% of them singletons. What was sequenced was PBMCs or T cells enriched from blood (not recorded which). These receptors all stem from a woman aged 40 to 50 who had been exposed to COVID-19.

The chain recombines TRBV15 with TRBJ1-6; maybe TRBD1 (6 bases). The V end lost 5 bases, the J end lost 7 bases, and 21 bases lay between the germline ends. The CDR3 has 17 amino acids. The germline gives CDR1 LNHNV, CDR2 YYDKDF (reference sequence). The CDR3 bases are TGTGCCACCAGCGGGGGCGGGGGCGGAAGAAGGAATTCACCCCTCCACTTT. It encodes CATSGGGGGRRNSPLHF.

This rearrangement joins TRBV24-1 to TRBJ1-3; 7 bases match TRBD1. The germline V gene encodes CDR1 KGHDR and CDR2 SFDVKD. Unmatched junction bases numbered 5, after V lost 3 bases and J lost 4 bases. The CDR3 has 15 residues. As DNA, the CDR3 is TGTGCCACCAGTGATACGCGGACAGGAGGAAACACCATATATTTT. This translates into CATSDTRTGGNTIYF.

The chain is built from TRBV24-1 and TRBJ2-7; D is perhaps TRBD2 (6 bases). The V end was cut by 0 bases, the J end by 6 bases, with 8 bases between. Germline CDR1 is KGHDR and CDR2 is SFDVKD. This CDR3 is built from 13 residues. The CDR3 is CATSDLGGSEQYF. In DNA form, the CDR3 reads TGTGCCACCAGTGATTTGGGGGGGTCCGAGCAGTACTTC.

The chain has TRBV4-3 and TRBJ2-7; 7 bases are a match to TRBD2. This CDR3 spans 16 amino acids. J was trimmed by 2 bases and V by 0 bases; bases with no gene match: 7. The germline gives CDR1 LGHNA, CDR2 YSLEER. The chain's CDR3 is CASSQDRASGTYEQYF. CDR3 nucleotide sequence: TGCGCCAGCAGCCAAGATAGGGCTAGCGGTACCTACGAGCAGTACTTC.

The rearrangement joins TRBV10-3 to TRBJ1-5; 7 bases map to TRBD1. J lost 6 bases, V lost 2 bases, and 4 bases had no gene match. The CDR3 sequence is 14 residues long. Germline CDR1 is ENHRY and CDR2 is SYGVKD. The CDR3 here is CAISEGQAAQPQHF. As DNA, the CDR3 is TGTGCCATCAGTGAGGGACAGGCTGCTCAGCCCCAGCATTTT.

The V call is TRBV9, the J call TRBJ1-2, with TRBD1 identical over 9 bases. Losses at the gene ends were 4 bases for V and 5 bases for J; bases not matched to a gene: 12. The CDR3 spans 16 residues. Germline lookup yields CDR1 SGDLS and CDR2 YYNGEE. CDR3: CASSTTGGMAEYGYTF. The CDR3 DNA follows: TGTGCCAGCAGCACGACAGGGGGAATGGCGGAGTATGGCTACACCTTC.

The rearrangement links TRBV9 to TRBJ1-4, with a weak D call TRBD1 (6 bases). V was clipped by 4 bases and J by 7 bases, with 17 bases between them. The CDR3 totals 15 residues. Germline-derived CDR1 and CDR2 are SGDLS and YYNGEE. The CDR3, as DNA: TGTGCCAGCAGCCCCGGGACACCCATCGGTGAAAAACTGTTTTTT. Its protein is CASSPGTPIGEKLFF.

In nucleotides, the CDR3 is TGTGCCAGCAGTGGGAGGGAGGTTCACGAGACCCAGTACTTC. Protein sequence: CASSGREVHETQYF. The V call is TRBV7-2, the J call TRBJ2-5, with 7 bases aligning to TRBD2. J lost 5 bases, V lost 6 bases, and 9 bases had no gene match. CDR3 length: 14 amino acids. The germline gives CDR1 SGHTA, CDR2 FQGNSA.

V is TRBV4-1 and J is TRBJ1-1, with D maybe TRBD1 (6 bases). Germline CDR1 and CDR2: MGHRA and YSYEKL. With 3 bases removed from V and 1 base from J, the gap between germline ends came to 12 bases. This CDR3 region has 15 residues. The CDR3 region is CASSQSGTKNTEAFF. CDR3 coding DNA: TGCGCCAGCAGCCAGTCCGGGACAAAGAACACTGAAGCTTTCTTT.

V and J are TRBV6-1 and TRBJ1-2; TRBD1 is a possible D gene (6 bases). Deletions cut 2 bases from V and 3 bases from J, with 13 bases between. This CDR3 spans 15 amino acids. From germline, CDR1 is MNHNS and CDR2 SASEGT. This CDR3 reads CASSEYAGADYGYTF. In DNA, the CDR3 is TGTGCCAGCAGTGAATACGCAGGGGCGGACTATGGCTACACCTTC.

The CDR3 loop reads CASSHRVSQPQHF. The CDR3 nucleotides read TGTGCCAGCAGCCACAGGGTCAGTCAGCCCCAGCATTTT. This chain links TRBV7-2 with TRBJ1-5; weak D call: TRBD1 (6 bases). The CDR3 runs 13 residues. Trimming stripped 5 bases from V and 6 bases from J, with 11 bases between. The V gene's germline CDR1 is SGHTA and CDR2 FQGNSA.

CDR3 amino acids: CASSQDAGPEAFF. The CDR3 DNA follows: TGTGCCAGCAGCCAAGATGCGGGCCCTGAAGCTTTCTTT. J is TRBJ1-1 and V is TRBV3-1 (or the pseudogene TRBV3-2); unclear D gene. Germline values: CDR1 LGHDT, CDR2 YNNKEL (reference sequence). V shed 0 bases and J shed 6 bases, with 8 bases lying between them. The CDR3 extends over 13 amino acids.

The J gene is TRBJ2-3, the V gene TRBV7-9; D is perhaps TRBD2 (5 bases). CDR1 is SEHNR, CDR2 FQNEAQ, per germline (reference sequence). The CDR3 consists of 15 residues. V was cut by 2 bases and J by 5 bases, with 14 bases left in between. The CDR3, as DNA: TGTGCCAGCAGCTTAATCGTCGGGGTGGTAGATACGCAGTATTTT. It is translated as CASSLIVGVVDTQYF.

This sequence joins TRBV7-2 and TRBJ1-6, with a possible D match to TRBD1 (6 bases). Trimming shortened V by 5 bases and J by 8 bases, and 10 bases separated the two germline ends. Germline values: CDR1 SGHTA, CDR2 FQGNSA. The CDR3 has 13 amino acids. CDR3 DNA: TGTGCCAGCAGCGCGGGGGGCCATTCACCCCTCCACTTT. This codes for CASSAGGHSPLHF.

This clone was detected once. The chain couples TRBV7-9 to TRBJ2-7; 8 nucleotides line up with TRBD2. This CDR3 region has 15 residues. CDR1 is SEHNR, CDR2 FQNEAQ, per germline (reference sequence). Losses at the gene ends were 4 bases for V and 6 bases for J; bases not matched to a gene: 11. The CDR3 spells CASSSPSGGVIEQYF. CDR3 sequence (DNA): TGTGCCAGCAGCTCCCCCTCGGGAGGGGTCATCGAGCAGTACTTC. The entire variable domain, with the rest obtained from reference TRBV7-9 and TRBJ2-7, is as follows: DTGVSQNPRHKITKRGQNVTFRCDPISEHNRLYWYRQTLGQGPEFLTYFQNEAQLEKSRLLSDRFSAERPKGSFSTLEIQRTEQGDSAMYLCASSSPSGGVIEQYFGPGTRLTVT.

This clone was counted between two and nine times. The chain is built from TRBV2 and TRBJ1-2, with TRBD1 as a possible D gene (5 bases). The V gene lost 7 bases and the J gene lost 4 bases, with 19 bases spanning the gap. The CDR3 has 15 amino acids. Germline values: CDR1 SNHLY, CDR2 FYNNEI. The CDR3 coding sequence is TGTGCCAGCACGGACACAGGCAGGACCGGCTATGGCTACACCTTC. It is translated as CASTDTGRTGYGYTF. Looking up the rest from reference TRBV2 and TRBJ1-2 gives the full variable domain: EPEVTQTPSHQVTQMGQEVILRCVPISNHLYFYWYRQILGQKVEFLVSFYNNEISEKSEIFDDQFSVERPDGSNFTLKIRSTKLEDSAMYFCASTDTGRTGYGYTFGSGTRLTVV.

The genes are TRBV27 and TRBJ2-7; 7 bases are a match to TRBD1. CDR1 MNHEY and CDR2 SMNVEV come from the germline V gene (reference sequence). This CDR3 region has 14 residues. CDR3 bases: TGTGCAGACTCTACAGGGGAAAGCTCCTACGAGCAGTACTTC. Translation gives CADSTGESSYEQYF.

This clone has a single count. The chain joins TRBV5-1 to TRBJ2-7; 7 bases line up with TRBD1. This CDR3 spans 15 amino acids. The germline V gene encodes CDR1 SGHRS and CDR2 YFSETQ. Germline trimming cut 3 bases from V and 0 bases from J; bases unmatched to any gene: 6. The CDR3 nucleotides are TGCGCCAGCAGCTCCCTGGGACAGCCCTCCTACGAGCAGTACTTC. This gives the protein CASSSLGQPSYEQYF.

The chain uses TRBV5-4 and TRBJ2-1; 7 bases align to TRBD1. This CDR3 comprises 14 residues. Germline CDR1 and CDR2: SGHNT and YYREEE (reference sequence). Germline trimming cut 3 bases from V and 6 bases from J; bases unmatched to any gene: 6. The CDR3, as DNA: TGTGCCAGCAGCTGGAGTAGGGGGCCCAATGAGCAGTTCTTC. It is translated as CASSWSRGPNEQFF.

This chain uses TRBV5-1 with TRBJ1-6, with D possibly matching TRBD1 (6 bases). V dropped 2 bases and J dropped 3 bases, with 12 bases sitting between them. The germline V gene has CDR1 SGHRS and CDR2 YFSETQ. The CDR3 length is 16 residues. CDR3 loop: CASSLRGADYNSPLHF. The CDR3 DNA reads TGCGCCAGCAGCTTACGGGGGGCCGACTATAATTCACCCCTCCACTTT.

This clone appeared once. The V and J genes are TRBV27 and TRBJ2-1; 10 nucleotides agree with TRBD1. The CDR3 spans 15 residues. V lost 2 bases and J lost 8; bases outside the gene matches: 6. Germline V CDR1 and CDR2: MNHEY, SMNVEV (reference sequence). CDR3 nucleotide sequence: TGTGCCAGCAGTTTAGGGGACAGGGGAGGCGATGAGCAGTTCTTC. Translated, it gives CASSLGDRGGDEQFF.

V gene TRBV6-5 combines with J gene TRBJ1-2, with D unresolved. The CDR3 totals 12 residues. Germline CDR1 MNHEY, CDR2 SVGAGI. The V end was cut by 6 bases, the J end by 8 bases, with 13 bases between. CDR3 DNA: TGTGCCAGCAGACGCACGACGGGAGGCTACACCTTC. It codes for CASRRTTGGYTF.

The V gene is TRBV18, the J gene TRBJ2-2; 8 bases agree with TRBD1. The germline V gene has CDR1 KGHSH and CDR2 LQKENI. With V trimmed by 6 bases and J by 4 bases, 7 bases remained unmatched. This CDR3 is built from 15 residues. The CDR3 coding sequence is TGTGCCAGCTCCCCCGGACAGGGCCCCACCGGGGAGCTGTTTTTT. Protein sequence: CASSPGQGPTGELFF. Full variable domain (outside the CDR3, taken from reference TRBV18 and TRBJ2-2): NAGVMQNPRHLVRRRGQEARLRCSPMKGHSHVYWYRQLPEEGLKFMVYLQKENIIDESGMPKERFSAEFPKEGPSILRIQQVVRGDSAAYFCASSPGQGPTGELFFGEGSRLTVL.